This T cell receptor beta chain was recovered during a study of control samples from healthy donors and cancer patients (dated by TCRdb to about 2020). Receptors were amplified or captured by the immunoSEQ multiplex PCR assay. TCRdb took this table from immuneACCESS and kept in-frame rearrangements with V and J called. Such tables lack part of the clones; where checked against another copy, unresolved V genes explain under half of the gap, and the rest is unexplained. Across this sample there are under 60,000 clones, with about 94% seen only once. 23% of the sample comes from the top ten. This clone has only one observation. Its antigen target is currently unknown. Base qualities were left out, and no much larger clone turns up one base away. V drops 0 bases and J drops 2 bases, leaving 12 bases in between. The CDR3 runs 16 residues from the cysteine to the phenylalanine. The only DNA kept is the CDR3, 48 bases in frame from the first base. According to the germline V gene (reference sequence), CDR1 reads SGHAT and CDR2 reads FQDESV.

The rearranged segments are TRBV11-1 and TRBJ2-3, with the D gene tentatively TRBD1 or TRBD2, based on 5 matching bases in each. The sequencing sample was made of PBMCs. This receptor was taken from a woman aged 50 to 60 with head and neck cancer. The CDR3: CASSLAGTRFTDTQYF. The DNA sequence is given as TGTGCCAGCAGCTTAGCGGGGACGAGGTTCACAGATACGCAGTATTTT.